The T cell receptor (beta chain) under discussion was sequenced for a study of T cell responses to AZD1222 COVID-19 vaccine. The data were produced by immunoSEQ multiplex PCR, yet TCRdb's version contains in-frame clones alone and is incomplete. Here the sample spans about 170,000 clones, around 90% being singletons. The sequenced sample was peripheral blood, obtained 28 days after the second AZD1222 dose. This clonotype was sampled from an adult who received the AZD1222 COVID-19 vaccine.

In nucleotides, the CDR3 is TGCGCCAGCAGCCCAGGACTAGCGGGGGCCACAGATACGCAGTATTTT. The encoded protein is CASSPGLAGATDTQYF. This rearrangement joins TRBV5-1 to TRBJ2-3; 13 bases line up with TRBD2. The CDR3 extends over 16 amino acids. Germline V CDR1 and CDR2: SGHRS, YFSETQ. Germline trimming cut 4 bases from V and 2 bases from J; bases unmatched to any gene: 4.